The rows below give T cell receptor beta chains drawn from one sample of a study of beta chain features in type 1 diabetes. Sequenced by immunoSEQ multiplex PCR; TCRdb stores in-frame clones only, minus some. The sample holds 250,000 or so clones, roughly 13% seen once. Sequenced input: naive CD4+ T cells from blood. The origin of the receptors is a man aged 25 to 40 with type 1 diabetes. CDR3s include the opening cysteine and the closing phenylalanine or tryptophan. Clone size is stated in some rows and not others, as once, few, many or a class when expanded.

v_gene	j_gene	abundance	CDR3aa
TRBV18	TRBJ1-2	.	CASSPPVRTIHGYTF
TRBV5-6	TRBJ2-1	few	CASSLVLAGGYNEQFF
TRBV6-1	TRBJ1-2	few	CASTRDRGYGYTF
TRBV19	TRBJ1-2	.	CASSTNNYGYTF
TRBV30	TRBJ2-7	.	CAWSVQGNEQYF
TRBV28	TRBJ2-3	.	CASSLTSDTQYF
TRBV25-1	TRBJ2-1	few	CASSERVANEQFF
TRBV7-9	TRBJ2-6	few	CASSFPGGSGANVLTF
TRBV4-1	TRBJ2-7	.	CASSQDPGEQYF
TRBV7-2	TRBJ1-6	.	CASSLALVGQGNSPLHF
TRBV5-1	TRBJ1-1	few	CASSLDHHSNTEAFF
TRBV5-1	TRBJ2-7	.	CASSGQGATYEQYF
TRBV6-1	TRBJ1-4	.	CASKQVLNEKLFF
TRBV9	TRBJ2-7	once	CASSVVGGPEQYF
TRBV6-6	TRBJ1-3	.	CASRSGGDGNTIYF
TRBV30	TRBJ2-1	.	CAWRGLAGVNEQFF
TRBV10-2	TRBJ2-1	.	CASSWPGDRNEQFF
TRBV19	TRBJ2-2	.	CASSLDRVGTGELFF
TRBV10-3	TRBJ1-1	.	CAISESPGDEAFF
TRBV6-5	TRBJ2-4	.	CASTDQQGTKNIQYF
TRBV11-2	TRBJ2-3	.	CASSWRLSDTQYF
TRBV30	TRBJ1-1	.	CAWSGWTGGNTEAFF
TRBV28	TRBJ2-7	.	CASSSPGQGAYEQYF
TRBV30	TRBJ1-1	.	CAWTSRANTEAFF